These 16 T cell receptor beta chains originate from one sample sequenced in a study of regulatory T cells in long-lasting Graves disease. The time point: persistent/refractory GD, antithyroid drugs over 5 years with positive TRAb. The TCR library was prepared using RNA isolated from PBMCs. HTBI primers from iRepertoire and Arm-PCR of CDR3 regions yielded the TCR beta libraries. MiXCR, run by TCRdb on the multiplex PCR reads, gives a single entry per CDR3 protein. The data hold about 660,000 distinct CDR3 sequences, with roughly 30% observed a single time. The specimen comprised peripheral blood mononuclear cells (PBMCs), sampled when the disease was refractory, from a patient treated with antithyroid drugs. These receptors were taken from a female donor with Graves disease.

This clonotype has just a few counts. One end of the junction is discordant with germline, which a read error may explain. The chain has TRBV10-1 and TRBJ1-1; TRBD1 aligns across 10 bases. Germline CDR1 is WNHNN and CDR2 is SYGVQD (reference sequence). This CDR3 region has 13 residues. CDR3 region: CASSEGTGVEASF. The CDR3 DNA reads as TGCGCCAGCAGTGAGGGGACAGGGGTTGAAGCTTCCTTT.

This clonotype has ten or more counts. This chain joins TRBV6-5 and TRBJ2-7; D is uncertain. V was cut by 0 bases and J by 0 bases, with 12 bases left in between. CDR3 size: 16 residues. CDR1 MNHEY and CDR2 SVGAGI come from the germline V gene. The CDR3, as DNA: TGTGCCAGCAGTTACTCTGCCAGATCCCTCTCCTACGAGCAGTACTTC. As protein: CASSYSARSLSYEQYF.

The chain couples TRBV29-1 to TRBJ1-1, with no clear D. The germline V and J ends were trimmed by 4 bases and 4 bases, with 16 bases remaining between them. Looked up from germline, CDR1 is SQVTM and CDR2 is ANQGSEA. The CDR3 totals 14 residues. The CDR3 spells CSVGPKLRATEAFF. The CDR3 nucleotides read TGCAGCGTTGGACCCAAGTTACGGGCCACTGAAGCTTTCTTT.

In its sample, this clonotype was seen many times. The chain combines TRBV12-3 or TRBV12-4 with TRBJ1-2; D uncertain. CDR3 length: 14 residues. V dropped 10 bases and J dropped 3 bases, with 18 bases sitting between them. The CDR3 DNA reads TGTGCCATCTCCCCCTGGGCCGTGGACTATGGCTACACCTTC. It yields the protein CAISPWAVDYGYTF.

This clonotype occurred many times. This CDR3 is CAWSETGATNEKLFF. The CDR3 DNA follows: TGTGCCTGGAGTGAGACAGGCGCAACTAATGAAAAACTGTTTTTT. The V and J genes are TRBV30 and TRBJ1-4; maybe TRBD1 (6 bases). The CDR3 runs 15 residues. The V and J ends lost 1 base and 0 bases respectively, with 9 bases between them. Germline V lookup: CDR1 GTSNPN, CDR2 SVGIG (reference sequence).

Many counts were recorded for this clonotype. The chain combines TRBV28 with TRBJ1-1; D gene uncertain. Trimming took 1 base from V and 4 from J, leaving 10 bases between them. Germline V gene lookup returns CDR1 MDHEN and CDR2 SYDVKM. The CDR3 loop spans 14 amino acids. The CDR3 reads CASSLLRVRTEAFF. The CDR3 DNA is TGTGCCAGCAGTTTATTAAGGGTGCGCACTGAAGCTTTCTTT.

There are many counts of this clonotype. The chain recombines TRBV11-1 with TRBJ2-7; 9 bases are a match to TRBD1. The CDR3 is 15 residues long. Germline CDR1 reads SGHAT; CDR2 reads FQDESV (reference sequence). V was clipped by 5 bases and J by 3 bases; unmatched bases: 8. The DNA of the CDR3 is TGTGCCAGCAGCCCCCGGGACAGGGTGATCTACGAGCAGTACTTC. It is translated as CASSPRDRVIYEQYF. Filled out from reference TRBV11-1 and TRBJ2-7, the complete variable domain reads EAEVAQSPRYKITEKSQAVAFWCDPISGHATLYWYRQILGQGPELLVQFQDESVVDDSQLPKDRFSAERLKGVDSTLKIQPAELGDSAMYLCASSPRDRVIYEQYFGPGTRLTVT.

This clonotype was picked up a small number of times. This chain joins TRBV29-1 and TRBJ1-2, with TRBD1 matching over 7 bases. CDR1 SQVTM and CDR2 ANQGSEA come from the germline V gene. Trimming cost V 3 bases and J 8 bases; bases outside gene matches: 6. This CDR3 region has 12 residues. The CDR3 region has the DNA TGCAGCGTTGAGACAGGGACTTGGGGCTACACCTTC. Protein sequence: CSVETGTWGYTF.

CDR3: CASSIRDRATGELFF. CDR3 bases: TGTGCCAGCAGCATCCGGGACAGGGCGACCGGGGAGCTGTTTTTT. V gene TRBV9 combines with J gene TRBJ2-2; TRBD1 matches at 9 bases. There are 15 residues in the CDR3. The germline V gene encodes CDR1 SGDLS and CDR2 YYNGEE. V was clipped by 4 bases and J by 5 bases; unmatched bases: 6.

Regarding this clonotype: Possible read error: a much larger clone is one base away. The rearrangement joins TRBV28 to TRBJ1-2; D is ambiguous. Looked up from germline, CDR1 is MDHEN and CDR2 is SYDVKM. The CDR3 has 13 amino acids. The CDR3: CASTIQWAPSPVF. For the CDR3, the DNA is TGTGCCAGCACCATACAGTGGGCTCCTTCCCCGGTTTTC.

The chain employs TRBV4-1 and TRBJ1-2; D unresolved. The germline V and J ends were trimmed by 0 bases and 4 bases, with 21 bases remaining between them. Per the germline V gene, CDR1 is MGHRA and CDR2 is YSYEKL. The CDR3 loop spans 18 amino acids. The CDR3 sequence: CASSQDRGSSLDGYGYTF. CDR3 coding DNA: TGCGCCAGCAGCCAAGATCGGGGTAGCTCACTCGACGGCTATGGCTACACCTTC.

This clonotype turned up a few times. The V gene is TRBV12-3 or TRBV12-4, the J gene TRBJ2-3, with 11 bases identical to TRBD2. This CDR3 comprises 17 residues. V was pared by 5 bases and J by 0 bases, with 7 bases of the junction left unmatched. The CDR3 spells CASSPGTSGTSTDTQYF. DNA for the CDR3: TGTGCCAGCAGTCCCGGGACTAGCGGAACTAGCACAGATACGCAGTATTTT.

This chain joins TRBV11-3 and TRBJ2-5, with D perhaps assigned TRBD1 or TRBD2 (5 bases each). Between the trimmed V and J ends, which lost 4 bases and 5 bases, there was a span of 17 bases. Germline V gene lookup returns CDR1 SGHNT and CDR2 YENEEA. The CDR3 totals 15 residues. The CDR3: CASSSRDVRGETQYF. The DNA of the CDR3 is TGTGCCAGCAGCTCGAGGGACGTCCGCGGGGAGACCCAGTACTTC.

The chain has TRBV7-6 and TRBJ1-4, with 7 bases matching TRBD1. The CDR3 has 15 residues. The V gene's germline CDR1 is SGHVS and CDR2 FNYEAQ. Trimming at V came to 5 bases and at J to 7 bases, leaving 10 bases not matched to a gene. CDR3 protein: CASSGRGQGGEKLFF. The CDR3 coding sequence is TGTGCCAGCAGCGGCCGGGGGCAGGGGGGTGAAAAACTGTTTTTT. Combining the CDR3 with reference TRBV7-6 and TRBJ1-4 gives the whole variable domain GAGVSQSPRYKVTKRGQDVALRCDPISGHVSLYWYRQALGQGPEFLTYFNYEAQQDKSGLPNDRFSAERPEGSISTLTIQRTEQRDSAMYRCASSGRGQGGEKLFFGSGTQLSVL.

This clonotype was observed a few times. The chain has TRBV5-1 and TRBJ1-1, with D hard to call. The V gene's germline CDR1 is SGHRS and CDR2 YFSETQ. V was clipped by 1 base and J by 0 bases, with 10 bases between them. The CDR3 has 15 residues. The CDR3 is CASSLIGGLNTEAFF. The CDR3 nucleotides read TGCGCCAGCAGCTTGATCGGCGGCTTGAACACTGAAGCTTTCTTT.

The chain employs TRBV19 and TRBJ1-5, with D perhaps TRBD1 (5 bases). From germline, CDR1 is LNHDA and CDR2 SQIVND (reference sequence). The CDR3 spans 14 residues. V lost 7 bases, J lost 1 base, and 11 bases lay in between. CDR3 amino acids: CASTNRLSNQPQHF. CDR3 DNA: TGTGCCAGTACTAACAGGTTGAGCAATCAGCCCCAGCATTTT.